The next 27 T cell receptor beta chains were all read from a single sample in a study of blood T cell repertoires in COVID-19. Sequenced by immunoSEQ multiplex PCR; TCRdb stores in-frame clones only, minus some. The sample has under 350,000 clones, under 90% seen once. Sequencing was done on a sample of PBMCs or T cells enriched from blood (not recorded which). The origin of the receptors is a woman aged 55-75 years who had recovered from COVID-19.

In DNA, the CDR3 is TGTGCCAGCAGCCAAGCCCGGGACTGGAACACCGGGGAGCTGTTTTTT. Its protein product is CASSQARDWNTGELFF. The rearrangement joins TRBV3-1 (or the pseudogene TRBV3-2) to TRBJ2-2, with D possibly TRBD2 on 6 matching bases. Trimming took 1 base from V and 1 from J, leaving 10 bases between them. The CDR3 totals 16 residues. In germline, CDR1 is LGHDT, CDR2 YNNKEL (reference sequence).

The gene calls are TRBV11-3 and TRBJ1-1, with a tentative D call TRBD1 (6 bases). Germline CDR1 is SGHNT and CDR2 is YENEEA. The length of the CDR3 is 15 residues. Trimming shortened V by 5 bases and J by 1 base, and 14 bases separated the two germline ends. The chain's CDR3 is CASSQSGTQNTEAFF. The CDR3 DNA reads TGTGCCAGCAGCCAATCCGGGACACAGAACACTGAAGCTTTCTTT. Filled out from reference TRBV11-3 and TRBJ1-1, the complete variable domain reads EAGVVQSPRYKIIEKKQPVAFWCNPISGHNTLYWYLQNLGQGPELLIRYENEEAVDDSQLPKDRFSAERLKGVDSTLKIQPAELGDSAVYLCASSQSGTQNTEAFFGQGTRLTVV.

The rearrangement joins TRBV5-1 to TRBJ2-2, with TRBD2 as a possible D gene (5 bases). CDR1 is SGHRS, CDR2 YFSETQ, per germline. The CDR3 has 14 residues. With 5 bases removed from V and 1 base from J, the gap between germline ends came to 9 bases. The CDR3 DNA sequence: TGCGCCAGCAGAGTCCGGGGGAACACCGGGGAGCTGTTTTTT. It yields the protein CASRVRGNTGELFF.

The chain joins TRBV27 to TRBJ2-1; 12 bases match TRBD1. The CDR3 loop spans 15 amino acids. V dropped 5 bases and J dropped 8; count of bases not matched to a gene: 7. The germline CDR1 and CDR2 sequences are MNHEY and SMNVEV (reference sequence). This CDR3 is CASSLSGQGADEQFF. In DNA, the CDR3 is TGTGCCAGCAGTCTCTCGGGACAGGGGGCGGATGAGCAGTTCTTC.

In DNA form, the CDR3 reads TGTGCCACCAGCAGAGCTCCCGGGACTAGCGGTGACAATGAGCAGTTCTTC. Translation: CATSRAPGTSGDNEQFF. The chain has TRBV15 and TRBJ2-1; 11 bases fit TRBD2. Trimming cost V 1 base and J 5 bases; bases outside gene matches: 7. The CDR3 runs to 17 residues. Per germline, CDR1 LNHNV and CDR2 YYDKDF (reference sequence).

The chain joins TRBV3-1 (or the pseudogene TRBV3-2) to TRBJ1-1; D is possibly TRBD1 (6 bases). CDR1 LGHDT and CDR2 YNNKEL come from the germline V gene (reference sequence). V lost 0 bases to trimming and J lost 6 bases, with 14 bases between them. The length of the CDR3 is 15 residues. CDR3 in amino acids: CASSQDLRGQAEAFF. In DNA form, the CDR3 reads TGTGCCAGCAGCCAAGATTTGCGGGGGCAGGCTGAAGCTTTCTTT.

This clone has a single count. The V call is TRBV5-8, the J call TRBJ1-2, with TRBD1 as a possible D gene (5 bases). Germline V lookup: CDR1 SGHTS, CDR2 YDEGEE. The V end lost 4 bases, the J end lost 4 bases, and 17 bases lay between the germline ends. This CDR3 is built from 15 residues. The CDR3 region has the DNA TGTGCCAGCAGCACCCCCCCGGGGGGGGGCTATGGCTACACCTTC. Protein sequence: CASSTPPGGGYGYTF.

V gene TRBV9 combines with J gene TRBJ2-5; tentatively, D is TRBD2 (6 bases). Trimming cost V 2 bases and J 4 bases, with 15 bases left between them. Per the germline V gene, CDR1 is SGDLS and CDR2 is YYNGEE. CDR3 size: 15 residues. This CDR3 is CASSVGGARGETQYF. The CDR3 DNA follows: TGTGCCAGCAGCGTCGGAGGGGCCAGAGGAGAGACCCAGTACTTC.

This clone was picked up one time. As DNA, the CDR3 is TGTGCCTGGAATTCCAGGGGCAGTGAAAAACTGTTTTTT. Residues: CAWNSRGSEKLFF. The chain links TRBV30 to TRBJ1-4, with D maybe TRBD1 (6 bases). Trimming removed 4 bases at V and 7 bases at J, with 13 bases between. Germline loops: CDR1 GTSNPN, CDR2 SVGIG (reference sequence). The CDR3 contains 13 residues.

This clone was found once. Other nucleotide sequences in the sample specify the same CDR3. The rearrangement links TRBV18 to TRBJ2-5; TRBD1 matches 7 bases. Germline assignment: CDR1 KGHSH and CDR2 LQKENI. V gave up 3 bases and J gave up 2 bases; unmatched junction bases: 3. The CDR3 has 14 residues. CDR3 protein: CASSPDRAQETQYF. CDR3 sequence (DNA): TGTGCCAGCTCACCCGACAGGGCTCAAGAGACCCAGTACTTC.

The gene calls are TRBV2 and TRBJ2-1; 12 bases are a match to TRBD2. V lost 4 bases, J lost 8 bases, and 6 bases stayed unmatched. Germline assignment: CDR1 SNHLY and CDR2 FYNNEI. CDR3 length: 15 residues. The CDR3: CASSGLAGASDEQFF. In DNA form, the CDR3 reads TGTGCCAGCAGTGGACTAGCGGGAGCGAGTGATGAGCAGTTCTTC.

The V call is TRBV20-1, the J call TRBJ2-1, with no clear D. The V gene lost 4 bases and the J gene lost 3 bases, with 4 bases spanning the gap. The CDR3 has 11 residues. Germline V gene data show CDR1 as DFQATT and CDR2 as SNEGSKA (reference sequence). In nucleotides, the CDR3 is TGCAGTGCTACCGGCTACAATGAGCAGTTCTTC. It encodes CSATGYNEQFF.

In this sample, this clone turned up a few times. The gene calls are TRBV10-3 and TRBJ1-6; the D gene is possibly TRBD1 (5 bases). Looked up from germline, CDR1 is ENHRY and CDR2 is SYGVKD. Trimming left V 3 bases short and J 13 bases short, with 13 bases between. The CDR3 is 13 amino acids. In DNA, the CDR3 is TGTGCCATCAGTGAACAGGTCCAATCCCCCCTCCACTTT. It is translated as CAISEQVQSPLHF.

There are a few counts of this clone. V gene TRBV5-1 combines with J gene TRBJ1-1; D is unclear. The CDR3 sequence is 15 residues long. CDR1 is SGHRS and CDR2 is YFSETQ in the germline V gene. Trimming took 0 bases from V and 3 from J, leaving 12 bases between them. Written as DNA, the CDR3 is TGCGCCAGCAGCTTGGCGGGTGGATGGGACACTGAAGCTTTCTTT. Its translation is CASSLAGGWDTEAFF. The whole variable domain, remainder taken from reference TRBV5-1 and TRBJ1-1, is KAGVTQTPRYLIKTRGQQVTLSCSPISGHRSVSWYQQTPGQGLQFLFEYFSETQRNKGNFPGRFSGRQFSNSRSEMNVSTLELGDSALYLCASSLAGGWDTEAFFGQGTRLTVV.

This chain connects TRBV10-3 to TRBJ1-5; TRBD1 matches at 7 bases. In germline, CDR1 is ENHRY, CDR2 SYGVKD. V lost 0 bases and J lost 7; bases outside the gene matches: 3. The CDR3 runs 14 residues. The CDR3 is CAISESRGEQPQHF. The CDR3 DNA reads TGTGCCATCAGTGAGTCCAGGGGGGAACAGCCCCAGCATTTT.

The chain couples TRBV5-1 to TRBJ2-5; TRBD1 matches at 7 bases. Germline CDR1 reads SGHRS; CDR2 reads YFSETQ. V gave up 6 bases and J gave up 3 bases; unmatched junction bases: 8. The CDR3 contains 14 residues. In nucleotides, the CDR3 is TGCGCCAGCACTGTGGTAGGGACAGAAGAGACCCAGTACTTC. It yields the protein CASTVVGTEETQYF.

The CDR3 spells CAISRLAGVSYNEQFF. The CDR3, as DNA: TGTGCCATCAGCAGACTAGCGGGAGTATCGTACAATGAGCAGTTCTTC. This sequence joins TRBV10-3 and TRBJ2-1, with 12 positions matching TRBD2. V lost 6 bases and J lost 4; bases outside the gene matches: 7. From germline, CDR1 is ENHRY and CDR2 SYGVKD. The CDR3 length is 16 residues.

The V call is TRBV5-1, the J call TRBJ1-4; TRBD1 agrees at 10 bases. J lost 7 bases, V lost 4 bases, and 4 bases had no gene match. The CDR3 loop spans 14 amino acids. Germline V gene lookup returns CDR1 SGHRS and CDR2 YFSETQ. CDR3 sequence (DNA): TGCGCCAGCAGCCGACAGGGGGCTCGTGAAAAACTGTTTTTT. It encodes CASSRQGAREKLFF.

The chain carries TRBV11-2 and TRBJ2-1; TRBD2 aligns across 9 bases. Germline trimming cut 5 bases from V and 4 bases from J; bases unmatched to any gene: 6. Germline V gives CDR1 SGHAT, CDR2 FQNNGV. There are 15 residues in the CDR3. The CDR3 region is CASSLRREGYNEQFF. The CDR3, as DNA: TGTGCCAGCAGCCTTCGGCGGGAGGGATACAATGAGCAGTTCTTC.

The chain combines TRBV28 with TRBJ2-2, with 11 positions matching TRBD2. Germline V gene sequence: CDR1 MDHEN, CDR2 SYDVKM. CDR3 length equals 16 residues. The trim removed 7 bases at V and 8 bases at J, leaving 12 bases unmatched. The CDR3 is CASILFTSGRSGELFF. CDR3 bases: TGTGCCAGCATCCTCTTTACTAGCGGGAGATCAGGGGAGCTGTTTTTT.

This clone was seen just once. The genes are TRBV9 and TRBJ2-5; TRBD2 matches at 7 bases. Germline CDR1 is SGDLS and CDR2 is YYNGEE. With 3 bases clipped from V and 5 bases from J, the junction kept 4 bases outside the gene matches. The CDR3 consists of 13 residues. The DNA for the CDR3 is TGTGCCAGCAGCGATGGACTAGGGGAGACCCAGTACTTC. The encoded protein is CASSDGLGETQYF.

This chain links TRBV3-1 (or the pseudogene TRBV3-2) with TRBJ2-2; tentative D call: TRBD1 (6 bases). This CDR3 contains 14 residues. Germline assignment: CDR1 LGHDT and CDR2 YNNKEL (reference sequence). Trimming stripped 6 bases from V and 5 bases from J, with 13 bases between. The DNA of the CDR3 is TGTGCCAGCAGTCGGACAGAGGCTACCGGGGAGCTGTTTTTT. This translates into CASSRTEATGELFF.

The chain is built from TRBV28 and TRBJ2-7; 9 positions agree with TRBD1. Trimming took 4 bases from V and 1 from J; bases not matched to a gene: 5. This CDR3 comprises 15 residues. Germline CDR1 and CDR2: MDHEN and SYDVKM. DNA for the CDR3: TGTGCCAGCAGTTGGACAGGGGTCCGGTCCTACGAGCAGTACTTC. Its protein is CASSWTGVRSYEQYF.

J is TRBJ1-5 and V is TRBV28; D call uncertain. Per the germline V gene, CDR1 is MDHEN and CDR2 is SYDVKM. Trimming cost V 9 bases and J 2 bases, with 14 bases left between them. The CDR3 sequence is 14 residues long. For the CDR3, the DNA is TGTGCCAGTACTTCGCTTTTGGGCAATCAGCCCCAGCATTTT. This translates into CASTSLLGNQPQHF.

This chain links TRBV7-3 with TRBJ2-7, with 11 bases matching TRBD1. Per germline, CDR1 SGHTA and CDR2 FQGTGA. This CDR3 spans 15 amino acids. The junction had 7 bases not matched to a gene; V was cut back by 6 bases and J by 3 bases. The CDR3 DNA follows: TGTGCCAGCAGTTATACCGGGACAGGGGGCTACGAGCAGTACTTC. Protein: CASSYTGTGGYEQYF.

This CDR3 is CASSELAYTGELFF. CDR3 nucleotides: TGTGCCAGCAGTGAACTAGCGTACACCGGGGAGCTGTTTTTT. The gene calls are TRBV25-1 and TRBJ2-2; D may be TRBD2 (6 bases). CDR3 length: 14 amino acids. Trimming removed 2 bases at V and 3 bases at J, with 7 bases between. CDR1 and CDR2 from the germline V gene are MGHDK and SYGVNS.

The CDR3 protein is CASSRTPGDQPQHF. The DNA of the CDR3 is TGTGCCAGCAGTCGAACCCCGGGGGATCAGCCCCAGCATTTT. The chain recombines TRBV9 with TRBJ1-5; a possible D gene is TRBD1 (5 bases). V was cut by 5 bases and J by 5 bases, with 14 bases left in between. The CDR3 length is 14 residues. From germline, CDR1 is SGDLS and CDR2 YYNGEE. The full variable domain, completed using reference TRBV9 and TRBJ1-5, is DSGVTQTPKHLITATGQRVTLRCSPRSGDLSVYWYQQSLDQGLQFLIQYYNGEERAKGNILERFSAQQFPDLHSELNLSSLELGDSALYFCASSRTPGDQPQHFGDGTRLSIL.